What follows are 26 T cell receptor beta chains derived from one specimen sequenced in a study of CD8 T cells in ankylosing spondylitis. The study, taken as a whole, reports: One TCR beta motif, made up of eight or nine highly homologous variants, appeared characteristic of ankylosing spondylitis blood.

These receptors' targets are unknown. In TCRdb, the 5' RACE reads were re-called with MiXCR into one record per CDR3 protein. This repertoire shows about 220,000 distinct CDR3 sequences, just under 7.5% found once; its top ten account for 14%. The sequenced material came from blood, either unsorted or a sorted T cell fraction (not recorded which). These receptors originate from a male donor with ankylosing spondylitis.

This clonotype has a count of ten or more. This chain joins TRBV4-3 and TRBJ1-2, with 8 bases lining up with TRBD1. CDR1 LGHNA and CDR2 YSLEER come from the germline V gene. J gave up 2 bases and V 0 bases, and 2 bases lay outside the gene matches. This CDR3 has 15 amino acids. The CDR3 DNA reads TGCGCCAGCAGCCAAGATAGGGACAGGAACTATGGCTACACCTTC. Amino acid sequence: CASSQDRDRNYGYTF.

There are a few counts of this clonotype. The chain is built from TRBV19 and TRBJ2-1; maybe TRBD1 (6 bases). Looked up from germline, CDR1 is LNHDA and CDR2 is SQIVND (reference sequence). This CDR3 is 16 amino acids long. Trimming pared 5 bases from V and 2 bases from J, leaving 16 bases between. This CDR3 reads CASSPSQGPTYNEQFF. In DNA form, the CDR3 reads TGTGCCAGTAGTCCTTCGCAGGGGCCCACCTACAATGAGCAGTTCTTC.

This clonotype has just a few counts. The rearrangement uses TRBV6-1 and TRBJ2-7; the match to TRBD1 covers 10 bases. CDR1 is MNHNS, CDR2 SASEGT, per germline. The CDR3 runs to 15 residues. V trimming: 6 bases; J trimming: 1 base; junction bases outside the gene matches: 6. CDR3 sequence reads: CASRGGTGESYEQYF. CDR3 in DNA: TGTGCCAGCAGGGGGGGGACAGGGGAATCCTACGAGCAGTACTTC.

At least ten counts were recorded for this clonotype. This sequence joins TRBV6-1 and TRBJ1-2, with a possible D match to TRBD1 (5 bases). Germline CDR1 is MNHNS and CDR2 is SASEGT. This CDR3 contains 15 residues. Trimming took 5 bases from V and 1 from J, leaving 14 bases between them. CDR3 DNA sequence: TGTGCCAGCAGTCCCGGGGCCTCTGGTAACTATGGCTACACCTTC. Its translation: CASSPGASGNYGYTF.

This clonotype was detected many times. The genes are TRBV7-9 and TRBJ1-2; unclear D gene. The germline V and J ends were trimmed by 0 bases and 6 bases, with 11 bases remaining between them. Per germline, CDR1 SEHNR and CDR2 FQNEAQ (reference sequence). The CDR3 loop spans 14 amino acids. The CDR3 DNA reads TGTGCCAGCAGCTTAGCGTCAGCAGGAAATGGCTACACCTTC. This encodes CASSLASAGNGYTF.

The sample holds many counts of this clonotype. V gene TRBV4-1 combines with J gene TRBJ2-2; unclear D gene. Trimming took off 1 base at V and 4 bases at J, with 13 bases between the two ends. Germline V gene lookup returns CDR1 MGHRA and CDR2 YSYEKL. This CDR3 is 16 amino acids long. This chain's CDR3 is CASSQGIWVSTGELFF. The CDR3 nucleotides read TGCGCCAGCAGCCAAGGTATCTGGGTTAGCACCGGGGAGCTGTTTTTT.

This clonotype was counted ten times or more. J is TRBJ2-5 and V is TRBV9; 7 nucleotides match TRBD2. CDR3 length equals 15 residues. V lost 0 bases, J lost 1 base, and 3 bases stayed unmatched. The V gene's germline CDR1 is SGDLS and CDR2 YYNGEE. The CDR3 loop reads CASSVGGGSQETQYF. The CDR3 nucleotides are TGTGCCAGCAGCGTAGGCGGGGGATCCCAAGAGACCCAGTACTTC.

In regard to this clonotype: A much larger clone sits a single nucleotide away, making a read error possible. Because the CDR3 is missing its conserved closing phenylalanine or tryptophan, this is likely a read error. The V call is TRBV4-3, the J call TRBJ2-1, with 10 bases matching TRBD1. Germline CDR1 reads LGHNA; CDR2 reads YSLEER. Trimming removed 1 base from V and 9 bases from J; junction bases left unmatched: 6. CDR3 size: 15 residues. CDR3 in DNA: TGCGCCAGCAGCCAAGGACAGGGGGCTACTGGTGAGCAGTTCCTC. It is translated as CASSQGQGATGEQFL.

This clonotype was observed at least ten times. This chain connects TRBV25-1 to TRBJ2-1, with D uncertain. The germline V gene encodes CDR1 MGHDK and CDR2 SYGVNS. This CDR3 region has 14 residues. Trimming left V 0 bases short and J 7 bases short, with 10 bases between. CDR3 nucleotides: TGTGCCAGCAGTGAATATGATGGCCTGAATGAGCAGTTCTTC. This translates into CASSEYDGLNEQFF.

The chain links TRBV7-8 to TRBJ1-1, with 8 bases matching TRBD1. V gave up 5 bases and J gave up 3 bases; unmatched junction bases: 8. The CDR3 has 15 amino acids. Looked up from germline, CDR1 is SGHVS and CDR2 is FQNEAQ. CDR3 bases: TGTGCCAGCAGCCCCTCAGGGGGCGGTTACACTGAAGCTTTCTTT. Encoded protein: CASSPSGGGYTEAFF.

This clonotype was recorded many times. CDR3 amino acids: CASSPSGQNSYEQYF. CDR3 sequence (DNA): TGTGCCAGCAGCCCTTCAGGACAAAACTCCTACGAGCAGTACTTC. The gene calls are TRBV7-9 and TRBJ2-7; D may be TRBD1 (5 bases). Trimming took off 5 bases at V and 0 bases at J, with 14 bases between the two ends. CDR3 length: 15 amino acids. From germline, CDR1 is SEHNR and CDR2 FQNEAQ (reference sequence).

This clonotype was observed a few times. The CDR3 protein is CASSSYRDRGVSGANVLTF. The CDR3 bases are TGTGCCAGCAGCTCATACCGGGACAGGGGAGTCTCTGGGGCCAACGTCCTGACTTTC. V and J are TRBV11-1 and TRBJ2-6; 10 bases fit TRBD1. Germline V gives CDR1 SGHAT, CDR2 FQDESV (reference sequence). The CDR3 extends over 19 amino acids. V gave up 4 bases and J gave up 0 bases; unmatched junction bases: 9.

Only a few counts were recorded for this clonotype. The chain uses TRBV19 and TRBJ2-7; TRBD1 agrees at 7 bases. CDR1 and CDR2 from the germline V gene are LNHDA and SQIVND (reference sequence). V dropped 5 bases and J dropped 5; count of bases not matched to a gene: 9. The CDR3 sequence is 14 residues long. CDR3 residues: CASSAGDSWNEQYF. The CDR3 region has the DNA TGTGCCAGTAGTGCCGGGGACAGCTGGAACGAGCAGTACTTC.

This clonotype has a count of ten or more. This rearrangement joins TRBV6-5 to TRBJ2-7; D is unclear. V lost 0 bases and J 3 bases, leaving 12 bases between the germline ends. Per the germline V gene, CDR1 is MNHEY and CDR2 is SVGAGI. The CDR3 length is 15 residues. CDR3 sequence (DNA): TGTGCCAGCAGTTACTCAGGAACAGATATCTACGAGCAGTACTTC. As protein: CASSYSGTDIYEQYF.

This clonotype was counted ten times or more. The chain is built from TRBV11-2 and TRBJ2-3; D remains ambiguous. Germline V CDR1 and CDR2: SGHAT, FQNNGV. The CDR3 has 15 residues. Trimming took 2 bases from V and 0 from J, leaving 9 bases between them. This chain's CDR3 is CASSLKHESTDTQYF. The CDR3 coding sequence is TGTGCCAGCAGCTTAAAACACGAGAGCACAGATACGCAGTATTTT.

The J gene is TRBJ2-5, the V gene TRBV27; TRBD2 matches 7 bases. This CDR3 contains 15 residues. V shed 7 bases, J shed 3 bases, and the junction held 11 bases outside the gene matches. Germline V gene data show CDR1 as MNHEY and CDR2 as SMNVEV (reference sequence). CDR3 DNA: TGTGCCAGCAAGGCGGGAGTTAGGTGGGAAGAGACCCAGTACTTC. Its translation is CASKAGVRWEETQYF.

This clonotype was seen ten or more times. The chain has TRBV27 and TRBJ2-5; 7 nucleotides agree with TRBD2. From germline, CDR1 is MNHEY and CDR2 SMNVEV (reference sequence). The CDR3 is 15 residues long. V lost 6 bases and J lost 4; bases outside the gene matches: 11. CDR3 sequence (DNA): TGTGCCAGCAGGCACGGGGCGGGAGAAGGAGAGACCCAGTACTTC. Its protein is CASRHGAGEGETQYF.

At least ten counts were recorded for this clonotype. The chain couples TRBV6-5 to TRBJ2-5; D uncertain. Trimming took off 2 bases at V and 3 bases at J, with 4 bases between the two ends. The germline gives CDR1 MNHEY, CDR2 SVGAGI. The CDR3 totals 12 residues. The CDR3, as DNA: TGTGCCAGCAGTTACGGGGAAGAGACCCAGTACTTC. As protein: CASSYGEETQYF.

This clonotype has a count of ten or more. The chain recombines TRBV5-6 with TRBJ2-1, with D perhaps TRBD1 (5 bases). Trimming pared 2 bases from V and 1 base from J, leaving 7 bases between. The germline gives CDR1 SGHDT, CDR2 YYEEEE. The CDR3 runs to 14 residues. CDR3 region: CASSFTGSYNEQFF. The CDR3 DNA reads as TGTGCCAGCAGCTTTACAGGATCCTACAATGAGCAGTTCTTC.

At least ten counts were recorded for this clonotype. The gene calls are TRBV29-1 and TRBJ2-1; D possibly uses TRBD1 or TRBD2 (5 bases each). CDR1 is SQVTM and CDR2 is ANQGSEA in the germline V gene. Between the trimmed V and J ends, which lost 4 bases and 0 bases, there was a span of 7 bases. The CDR3 sequence is 13 residues long. The CDR3 protein is CSVAGGSYNEQFF. The CDR3 region has the DNA TGCAGCGTTGCTGGGGGCTCCTACAATGAGCAGTTCTTC.

This clonotype was seen at least ten times. The V gene is TRBV24-1, the J gene TRBJ2-2; D unresolved. The CDR3 sequence is 14 residues long. Germline V gene lookup returns CDR1 KGHDR and CDR2 SFDVKD. V was clipped by 1 base and J by 5 bases, with 7 bases between them. The CDR3 sequence is CATSDFGDTGELFF. The CDR3, as DNA: TGTGCCACCAGTGATTTCGGTGATACCGGGGAGCTGTTTTTT.

This clonotype was counted at least ten times. This chain links TRBV5-1 with TRBJ2-7, with D possibly called TRBD1 or TRBD2 (5 bases each). V was shortened by 5 bases and J by 4 bases, with 16 bases between the two germline ends. The V gene's germline CDR1 is SGHRS and CDR2 YFSETQ. The CDR3 contains 14 residues. CDR3 residues: CASSPDSRGYEQYF. CDR3 sequence (DNA): TGCGCCAGCAGTCCAGACAGTCGGGGTTACGAGCAGTACTTC.

This clonotype was observed many times. V gene TRBV7-8 combines with J gene TRBJ1-6, with a weak D call TRBD1 (5 bases). In germline, CDR1 is SGHVS, CDR2 FQNEAQ. CDR3 length: 14 amino acids. The CDR3 loop is CAGGGSSYNSPLHF. In DNA form, the CDR3 reads TGTGCGGGGGGGGGTAGCTCCTATAATTCACCCCTCCACTTT.

This clonotype was seen repeatedly, ten times or more. The chain is built from TRBV29-1 and TRBJ2-7; either TRBD1 or TRBD2 may fit D (7 bases each). This CDR3 has 14 residues. The V end lost 2 bases, the J end lost 2 bases, and 13 bases lay between the germline ends. Germline CDR1 and CDR2: SQVTM and ANQGSEA. The CDR3 spells CSVESPGGAYEQYF. The CDR3 region has the DNA TGCAGCGTTGAATCACCAGGGGGGGCCTACGAGCAGTACTTC.

This chain connects TRBV28 to TRBJ2-3; D remains ambiguous. The CDR3 loop spans 14 amino acids. Germline assignment: CDR1 MDHEN and CDR2 SYDVKM. Trimming pared 1 base from V and 4 bases from J, leaving 9 bases between. The CDR3 protein is CASSLSAESDTQYF. The CDR3 DNA is TGTGCCAGCAGTTTATCCGCAGAATCAGATACGCAGTATTTT.

This clonotype was counted many times. The chain joins TRBV28 to TRBJ2-7; no reliable D call. Trimming shortened V by 3 bases and J by 4 bases, and 7 bases separated the two germline ends. This CDR3 comprises 12 residues. Germline V lookup: CDR1 MDHEN, CDR2 SYDVKM. The chain's CDR3 is CASSFPGYEQYF. The DNA of the CDR3 is TGTGCCAGCAGTTTCCCCGGTTACGAGCAGTACTTC. The full variable domain, rest sourced from reference TRBV28 and TRBJ2-7, is DVKVTQSSRYLVKRTGEKVFLECVQDMDHENMFWYRQDPGLGLRLIYFSYDVKMKEKGDIPEGYSVSREKKERFSLILESASTNQTSMYLCASSFPGYEQYFGPGTRLTVT.